This is a list of T cell receptor beta chains from one sample in a study of blood T cell repertoires in COVID-19. Only in-frame clones appear in the TCRdb table, and some are missing; sequencing was by immunoSEQ multiplex PCR. The sample includes over 45,000 clones, around 76% seen only once; the top ten take over 20%. The specimen was peripheral blood. Receptors originate from a man aged 50-60 years with active or convalescent COVID-19. The CDR3 runs from the conserved cysteine through the conserved F or W. D genes are given only for firm matches. For some rows the clone size is stated as once, few or many, or as a class when expanded; others skip it.

TRBV5-5	TRBJ1-1	.	.	TGTGCCAGCAGCTTGGCCGGTTGGGGGGACACTGAAGCTTTCTTT	CASSLAGWGDTEAFF
TRBV19	TRBJ2-1	.	.	TGTGCCAGTAGCTCCCGCAATGAGCAGTTCTTC	CASSSRNEQFF
TRBV5-1	TRBJ2-2	.	.	TGCGCCAGCAGATCCCTGGCGGGAACCGGGGAGCTGTTTTTT	CASRSLAGTGELFF
TRBV4-2	TRBJ2-7	TRBD2	.	TGTGCCAGCAGCCAAGAGGCGGGAGCTGCCTACGAGCAGTACTTC	CASSQEAGAAYEQYF
TRBV2	TRBJ2-6	.	.	TGTGCCAGCAGTGTGGGCCAGGGTACCTCTGGGGCCAACGTCCTGACTTTC	CASSVGQGTSGANVLTF
TRBV7-3	TRBJ2-7	TRBD1	.	TGTGCCAGCAGCTTAGACAGGGGGGCCTCCTACGAGCAGTACTTC	CASSLDRGASYEQYF
TRBV5-6	TRBJ2-3	TRBD2	.	TGTGCCAGCAGCTTGGCTAGCGGGGGCACAGATACGCAGTATTTT	CASSLASGGTDTQYF
TRBV19	TRBJ2-3	TRBD2	.	TGTGCCAGTAGTATAACTAGCGGGGGACTTGATACGCAGTATTTT	CASSITSGGLDTQYF
TRBV14	TRBJ1-3	TRBD1	.	TGTGCCAGCAGCCAAGCAGGGGGCCGTGGAAACACCATATATTTT	CASSQAGGRGNTIYF
TRBV19	TRBJ2-3	TRBD2	.	TGTGCCAGTAGTAGCCCCCGGGGTAGCGGGGGCAGCACAGATACGCAGTATTTT	CASSSPRGSGGSTDTQYF
TRBV3-1/TRBV3-2	TRBJ2-6	TRBD1	.	TGTGCCAGCAGCCACCGGACAGGGCCTGGGGCCAACGTCCTGACTTTC	CASSHRTGPGANVLTF
TRBV9	TRBJ2-7	TRBD2	.	TGTGCCAGCAGCCCTTTCTCTTATAGCGGGGGAACCTACGAGCAGTACTTC	CASSPFSYSGGTYEQYF
TRBV2	TRBJ2-5	.	.	TGTGCCAGCAGGGGACATAACCGCGAGACCCAGTACTTC	CASRGHNRETQYF
TRBV5-1	TRBJ2-7	TRBD1	.	TGCGCCAGCAGCTTGGGTGGACAGGGAAGCTACGAGCAGTACTTC	CASSLGGQGSYEQYF
TRBV7-3	TRBJ2-3	TRBD2	.	TGTGCCAGCAGCCTCCGAGGGACTAGCGGTACAGATACGCAGTATTTT	CASSLRGTSGTDTQYF
TRBV19	TRBJ1-4	TRBD1	.	TGTGCCAGTAGTATGGTCCCGCAAAGACAGGGTGGGGAAAAACTGTTTTTT	CASSMVPQRQGGEKLFF
TRBV28	TRBJ2-7	.	few	TGTGCCAGCAGTTCTCAGCGACAGACCGAGCAGTACTTC	CASSSQRQTEQYF
TRBV4-2	TRBJ1-6	.	.	TGTGCCAGCAGCCAAGAATGGGGCTCAAGGTCACCCCTCCACTTT	CASSQEWGSRSPLHF
TRBV7-9	TRBJ2-1	TRBD2	.	TGTGCCAGCAGCTTATTGTCTAGCGGTCTCAATGAGCAGTTCTTC	CASSLLSSGLNEQFF
TRBV6-4	TRBJ1-3	.	few	TGTGCCAGCAGTGTAGACCCCCTGATCCGGGGGAGTACTGGAAACACCATATATTTT	CASSVDPLIRGSTGNTIYF
TRBV5-6	TRBJ2-1	TRBD2	.	TGTGCCAGCAGCTCCCAAGGGACTAGCGGGAGGAGCGAGCAGTTCTTC	CASSSQGTSGRSEQFF
TRBV18	TRBJ1-2	TRBD1	.	TGTGCCAGCTCACCGGACAGGGAATATGGCTACACCTTC	CASSPDREYGYTF
TRBV7-2	TRBJ2-7	TRBD2	.	TGTGCCAGCAGCTCGGGGCGGGAGTTAAACGAGCAGTACTTC	CASSSGRELNEQYF
TRBV6-1	TRBJ1-1	.	.	TGTGCCAGCAGTGAAAGTGGCAGACTTGAAGCTTTCTTT	CASSESGRLEAFF
TRBV9	TRBJ1-6	TRBD1	.	TGTGCCAGCAGACAGGAGACAGGGGATAATTCACCCCTCCACTTT	CASRQETGDNSPLHF
TRBV5-6	TRBJ2-5	TRBD1	.	TGTGCCAGCAGCTTAATCGACAGGGGAAGGCAAGAGACCCAGTACTTC	CASSLIDRGRQETQYF
TRBV2	TRBJ2-5	.	.	TGTGCCAGCTGCTCCTATGCAGGGTATGAGACCCAGTACTTC	CASCSYAGYETQYF
TRBV4-2	TRBJ1-5	TRBD1	.	TGTGCCAGCAGCCAAGTCTTGGGTACAGGGGGTAATCAGCCCCAGCATTTT	CASSQVLGTGGNQPQHF
TRBV30	TRBJ2-6	.	.	TGTGCCTGGAGTGTAGGCGGGACCGGTGGGGCCAACGTCCTGACTTTC	CAWSVGGTGGANVLTF
TRBV5-1	TRBJ1-1	.	once	TGCGCCAGCAGCCTGGGCTACAACACTGAAGCTTTCTTT	CASSLGYNTEAFF
TRBV6-5	TRBJ2-2	.	.	TGTGCCAGCAGCCGGGACACCGGGGAGCTGTTTTTT	CASSRDTGELFF
TRBV2	TRBJ1-2	.	.	TGTGCTAGAAGGGGACAACACTATGGCTACACCTTC	CARRGQHYGYTF
TRBV10-2	TRBJ1-4	.	.	TGCGCCACCGAGAAGGATAGGACAGATGAAAAACTGTTTTTT	CATEKDRTDEKLFF
TRBV28	TRBJ2-7	.	once	TGTGCCAGCAGTTTATTCCCTATAGCCGACGAGCAGTACTTC	CASSLFPIADEQYF
TRBV3-1/TRBV3-2	TRBJ1-2	.	once	TGTCGGACTTATGGCTACACCTTC	CRTYGYTF
TRBV18	TRBJ1-5	.	.	TGTGCCAGCTCACCTTACGGGGTCAATCAGCCCCAGCATTTT	CASSPYGVNQPQHF
TRBV12-3/TRBV12-4	TRBJ2-5	TRBD2	few	TGTGCCAGCAGCCCGGGGGGATTTGAGACCCAGTACTTC	CASSPGGFETQYF
TRBV5-4	TRBJ1-1	.	.	TGTGCCAGCAGCTTGTTATTTGTCGATCAGGGTGAAGCTTTCTTT	CASSLLFVDQGEAFF
TRBV5-1	TRBJ2-2	TRBD1	.	TGCGCCAGCAGCATAACCGGGACAGTGAACACCGGGGAGCTGTTTTTT	CASSITGTVNTGELFF
TRBV7-2	TRBJ1-2	.	.	TGTGCCAGCTCCCGAAAGTGGGCCGACGACCGCGGCTACACCTTC	CASSRKWADDRGYTF
TRBV9	TRBJ2-5	.	.	TGTGCCAGCAGCAACACCCCAGGGGGGCAAGAGACCCAGTACTTC	CASSNTPGGQETQYF
TRBV18	TRBJ2-7	.	.	TGTGCCAGCTCACCAACGAGCTACGAGCAGTACTTC	CASSPTSYEQYF
TRBV7-2	TRBJ2-1	TRBD2	.	TGTGCCAGCAGCTTATCCGGGAGGGCCGGCAATGAGCAGTTCTTC	CASSLSGRAGNEQFF
TRBV11-2	TRBJ2-1	.	.	TGTGCCAGCAGCTTACAGAAATACAATGAGCAGTTCTTC	CASSLQKYNEQFF
TRBV2	TRBJ1-4	.	.	TGTGCCAGCAGTGAGGCCTTCCGGGGGGAAAAACTGTTTTTT	CASSEAFRGEKLFF
TRBV2	TRBJ2-1	.	.	TGTGCCAGCACCGAGGTAGTATCGGGTCTCGGAATGTTCTTC	CASTEVVSGLGMFF
TRBV19	TRBJ1-1	.	.	TGTGCCAGCCATGGGGGGGCGGGGGTGGGAGCTTTCTTT	CASHGGAGVGAFF
TRBV11-2	TRBJ2-2	.	.	TGTGCCAGCATTGGGCAGCTATCTACCGGGGAGCTGTTTTTT	CASIGQLSTGELFF
TRBV5-1	TRBJ2-3	TRBD2	.	TGCGCCAGCAGCTTGGATGGCGGGGGGGGCCCGACAGATACGCAGTATTTT	CASSLDGGGGPTDTQYF
TRBV5-1	TRBJ2-3	.	.	TGCGCCAGCAGATCAGGCGGGGGCAAGGTTAGCACAGATACGCAGTATTTT	CASRSGGGKVSTDTQYF
TRBV9	TRBJ2-3	.	.	TGTGCCAGCAGCGGAGGCGGCGGGGGCACTACAGATACGCAGTATTTT	CASSGGGGGTTDTQYF